The 21 T cell receptor beta chains presented below share a single source sample, sequenced in a study of human T cells and chemical hapten exposure. Time point specified: patch test 1, 2 weeks after DPC sensitization. The treatment here: therapeutic diphenylcyclopropenone sensitization with weekly scalp DPC. TCRdb used MiXCR to reprocess the RACE reads, holding one entry per CDR3 protein. The sample lists some 340,000 distinct CDR3 sequences, approximately 6.3% occurring once. Sample: whole blood, taken in connection with sensitization to the hapten diphenylcyclopropenone (DPC). All receptors come from a woman aged 18-35 years with alopecia areata. Some clones in this sample may be carry-over from other donors' samples.

This clonotype was counted only a few times. This chain links TRBV29-1 with TRBJ2-3; the match to TRBD2 covers 8 bases. The germline V gene encodes CDR1 SQVTM and CDR2 ANQGSEA. The CDR3 consists of 14 residues. The ends lost 5 bases at V and 2 bases at J; junction bases unmatched: 6. Here the CDR3 reads CSVRTSGPTDTQYF. In DNA, the CDR3 is TGCAGCGTTCGTACTAGCGGACCCACAGATACGCAGTATTTT.

The rearrangement joins TRBV15 to TRBJ1-3, with TRBD1 identical over 8 bases. The V gene's germline CDR1 is LNHNV and CDR2 YYDKDF (reference sequence). V shed 0 bases and J 2 bases; nucleotides not matched to a gene: 0. The CDR3 length is 15 residues. Written as DNA, the CDR3 is TGTGCCACCAGCAGAGACAGGGGGCCTGGAAACACCATATATTTT. Protein: CATSRDRGPGNTIYF.

This clonotype was counted between two and nine times. CDR3 sequence reads: CASSYVEDTGGELFF. The CDR3 DNA sequence: TGTGCCAGCAGTTACGTCGAGGACACAGGCGGGGAGCTGTTTTTT. The V call is TRBV6-2 or TRBV6-3, the J call TRBJ2-2; maybe TRBD1 (5 bases). Germline CDR1 and CDR2: MNHEY and SVGEGT. The V end was cut by 2 bases, the J end by 7 bases, with 14 bases between. This CDR3 spans 15 amino acids.

The chain combines TRBV2 with TRBJ1-2; 7 bases line up with TRBD1. The germline gives CDR1 SNHLY, CDR2 FYNNEI. With V trimmed by 6 bases and J by 2 bases, 6 bases remained unmatched. The CDR3 consists of 14 residues. CDR3 sequence: CASRGRGQNYGYTF. CDR3 nucleotide sequence: TGTGCCAGCAGGGGGCGGGGACAGAACTATGGCTACACCTTC. The full variable domain, completed using reference TRBV2 and TRBJ1-2, is EPEVTQTPSHQVTQMGQEVILRCVPISNHLYFYWYRQILGQKVEFLVSFYNNEISEKSEIFDDQFSVERPDGSNFTLKIRSTKLEDSAMYFCASRGRGQNYGYTFGSGTRLTVV.

At least ten counts were recorded for this clonotype. The chain carries TRBV6-5 and TRBJ2-7; 9 bases map to TRBD1. Germline trimming cut 2 bases from V and 7 bases from J; bases unmatched to any gene: 3. This CDR3 has 13 amino acids. Germline values: CDR1 MNHEY, CDR2 SVGAGI. The CDR3 is CASSYNRGREQYF. The CDR3 nucleotides read TGTGCCAGCAGTTACAACAGGGGGCGGGAGCAGTACTTC.

The sample holds many counts of this clonotype. Since a much larger clone is just one base distant, this may be a read error. In DNA form, the CDR3 reads TGTGCCAGCAGCTCCCATTATGGTTCTGGGGCCCACGTCCTGACTTTC. Protein product: CASSSHYGSGAHVLTF. The chain couples TRBV6-4 to TRBJ2-6; D perhaps matches TRBD1 (5 bases). Germline assignment: CDR1 MRHNA and CDR2 SNTAGT. CDR3 length equals 16 residues.

This sequence joins TRBV6-2 or TRBV6-3 and TRBJ1-2; D is unresolved. The CDR3 totals 14 residues. V was pared by 2 bases and J by 6 bases, with 13 bases between. Germline loops: CDR1 MNHEY, CDR2 SVGEGT. Here the CDR3 reads CASSYGGLLNGYTF. CDR3 sequence (DNA): TGTGCCAGCAGTTACGGCGGCCTGCTGAATGGCTACACCTTC.

The chain recombines TRBV25-1 with TRBJ2-1; tentatively, D is TRBD1 (5 bases). CDR1 MGHDK and CDR2 SYGVNS come from the germline V gene. This CDR3 has 14 amino acids. Between the trimmed V and J ends, which lost 5 bases and 3 bases, there was a span of 11 bases. As DNA, the CDR3 is TGTGCCAGCAGTTTTGGGGCCCTCTACAATGAGCAGTTCTTC. Residues: CASSFGALYNEQFF.

This chain links TRBV5-1 with TRBJ2-7, with D possibly TRBD1 on 5 matching bases. This CDR3 is built from 12 residues. The germline V and J ends were trimmed by 0 bases and 10 bases, with 11 bases remaining between them. Looked up from germline, CDR1 is SGHRS and CDR2 is YFSETQ. As DNA, the CDR3 is TGCGCCAGCAGCTTGGGGGGCTCGGGCCAGTACTTC. It yields the protein CASSLGGSGQYF.

This chain uses TRBV6-5 with TRBJ2-3, with D tentatively TRBD2 (6 bases). This CDR3 spans 15 amino acids. CDR1 is MNHEY and CDR2 is SVGAGI in the germline V gene. V lost 2 bases, J lost 8 bases, and 17 bases lay in between. This chain's CDR3 is CASSYAGTGFGTQYF. In DNA, the CDR3 is TGTGCCAGCAGTTACGCGGGGACCGGGTTTGGTACGCAGTATTTT.

This chain links TRBV20-1 with TRBJ1-5; no clear D. In germline, CDR1 is DFQATT, CDR2 SNEGSKA (reference sequence). V was trimmed by 2 bases and J by 4 bases, leaving 12 bases between them. The CDR3 runs 14 residues. CDR3 coding DNA: TGCAGTGCTAGACGCGGGGAGGCTAATCAGCCCCAGCATTTT. It translates to CSARRGEANQPQHF.

This clonotype was counted many times. The chain employs TRBV7-6 and TRBJ2-2; D is uncertain. CDR1 is SGHVS, CDR2 FNYEAQ, per germline. With 5 bases removed from V and 5 bases from J, the gap between germline ends came to 15 bases. The CDR3 loop spans 15 amino acids. The CDR3, as DNA: TGTGCCAGCAGCGGTTACCGAGATGCTACCGGGGAGCTGTTTTTT. Protein: CASSGYRDATGELFF. The variable domain in full, completed from reference TRBV7-6 and TRBJ2-2, reads GAGVSQSPRYKVTKRGQDVALRCDPISGHVSLYWYRQALGQGPEFLTYFNYEAQQDKSGLPNDRFSAERPEGSISTLTIQRTEQRDSAMYRCASSGYRDATGELFFGEGSRLTVL.

Note on this clonotype: Possible read error: a much larger clone is one base away. The chain links TRBV10-3 to TRBJ2-1; D not certain. Trimming took off 2 bases at V and 0 bases at J, with 11 bases between the two ends. This CDR3 region has 16 residues. The germline V gene encodes CDR1 ENHRY and CDR2 SYGVKD. The DNA of the CDR3 is TGTGCCATCAGTGAGGGCAGTTCTAGCTCCTACAATGAGCAGTTCTTC. Protein sequence: CAISEGSSSSYNEQFF.

There are many counts of this clonotype. CDR3 protein: CASSWFWNTEAFF. The CDR3 coding sequence is TGTGCCAGCAGCTGGTTTTGGAACACTGAAGCTTTCTTT. This chain uses TRBV11-2 with TRBJ1-1; no definite D call. The germline CDR1 and CDR2 sequences are SGHAT and FQNNGV. Between the trimmed V and J ends, which lost 4 bases and 1 base, there was a span of 7 bases. The CDR3 has 13 residues.

Many counts were recorded for this clonotype. V is TRBV20-1 and J is TRBJ2-7; TRBD1 matches 9 bases. After removal of 6 bases from V and 0 bases from J, the junction contained 3 bases not matched to a gene. The CDR3 is 13 residues long. Germline V gives CDR1 DFQATT, CDR2 SNEGSKA (reference sequence). The CDR3 DNA is TGCAGTGCACACAGGGGGCTCTCCTACGAGCAGTACTTC. It yields the protein CSAHRGLSYEQYF.

This chain links TRBV4-1 with TRBJ2-7; maybe TRBD1 (5 bases). Germline V gives CDR1 MGHRA, CDR2 YSYEKL. This CDR3 contains 14 residues. The V gene lost 0 bases and the J gene lost 3 bases, with 9 bases spanning the gap. The CDR3 reads CASSQDQGSYEQYF. The CDR3 bases are TGCGCCAGCAGCCAAGACCAGGGTAGCTACGAGCAGTACTTC.

The J gene is TRBJ1-1, the V gene TRBV29-1; tentative D call: TRBD1 (6 bases). In germline, CDR1 is SQVTM, CDR2 ANQGSEA. The V end lost 7 bases, the J end lost 0 bases, and 18 bases lay between the germline ends. CDR3 length equals 15 residues. The CDR3 region has the DNA TGCAGCGGTATGGAACAGGGAAAAGTGAACACTGAAGCTTTCTTT. Translated, it gives CSGMEQGKVNTEAFF.

This clonotype was observed at least ten times. This sequence joins TRBV27 and TRBJ2-2, with TRBD1 matching over 8 bases. With V trimmed by 7 bases and J by 4 bases, 14 bases remained unmatched. From germline, CDR1 is MNHEY and CDR2 SMNVEV (reference sequence). The length of the CDR3 is 17 residues. This CDR3 is CASTPGQGRFGTGELFF. The CDR3 nucleotides read TGTGCCAGCACTCCTGGACAGGGACGATTCGGCACCGGGGAGCTGTTTTTT.

This clonotype has a handful of counts. The chain joins TRBV7-3 to TRBJ2-2, with D possibly called TRBD1 or TRBD2 (6 bases each). Germline V gene sequence: CDR1 SGHTA, CDR2 FQGTGA. CDR3 size: 14 residues. The V end lost 5 bases, the J end lost 6 bases, and 13 bases lay between the germline ends. CDR3 protein: CASSPKGGPGELFF. In DNA form, the CDR3 reads TGTGCCAGCAGCCCAAAGGGGGGCCCCGGGGAGCTGTTTTTT.

This clonotype was detected a few times. The CDR3 DNA reads as TGTGCCAGCAGTCGTCAGAGCGGGGGTTATACCGGGGAGCTGTTTTTT. This sequence encodes CASSRQSGGYTGELFF. The V and J genes are TRBV27 and TRBJ2-2, with 8 bases matching TRBD2. The V and J ends lost 5 bases and 5 bases, in that order; junction bases with no gene match: 10. Germline V gene data show CDR1 as MNHEY and CDR2 as SMNVEV (reference sequence). CDR3 length equals 16 residues.

This clonotype was recorded at least ten times. The chain carries TRBV3-1 and TRBJ2-5; TRBD2 matches 10 bases. The V gene end was trimmed by 0 bases and the J gene end by 4 bases; junction bases not matched to a gene: 5. Germline CDR1 LGHDT, CDR2 YNNKEL (reference sequence). This CDR3 comprises 16 residues. The CDR3 nucleotides are TGTGCCAGCAGCCAAGAACAGCGGGGGGGCCTAGAGACCCAGTACTTC. The encoded protein is CASSQEQRGGLETQYF.